This TCR beta chain was sequenced in a study of blood T cell repertoires in COVID-19. Looking at the study overall: PBMCs, B-cell-depleted T cells, or T cells were the source of the cDNA or gDNA that made up the material.

In the original workflow: Nucleated cell counts were estimated from reference gene primer amplification. Assay used: immunoSEQ multiplex PCR; TCRdb lists only in-frame clones, some missing. The DNA was the basis for D and trimming; V, J and clone size are from that table. The profile shows around 40,000 clones, more than 80% of them singletons. Germline V CDR1 and CDR2: SGHNT, YYREEE (reference sequence). This CDR3 spans 14 amino acids. J gave up 2 bases and V 2 bases, and 1 base lay outside the gene matches. The source is a man in his thirties or forties with active or convalescent COVID-19. The sequencing input was peripheral blood. The chain combines TRBV5-4 with TRBJ1-5; 7 nucleotides agree with TRBD1. As DNA, the CDR3 is TGTGCCAGCAGCTTACAGGGGCGCAATCAGCCCCAGCATTTT. This sequence encodes CASSLQGRNQPQHF.